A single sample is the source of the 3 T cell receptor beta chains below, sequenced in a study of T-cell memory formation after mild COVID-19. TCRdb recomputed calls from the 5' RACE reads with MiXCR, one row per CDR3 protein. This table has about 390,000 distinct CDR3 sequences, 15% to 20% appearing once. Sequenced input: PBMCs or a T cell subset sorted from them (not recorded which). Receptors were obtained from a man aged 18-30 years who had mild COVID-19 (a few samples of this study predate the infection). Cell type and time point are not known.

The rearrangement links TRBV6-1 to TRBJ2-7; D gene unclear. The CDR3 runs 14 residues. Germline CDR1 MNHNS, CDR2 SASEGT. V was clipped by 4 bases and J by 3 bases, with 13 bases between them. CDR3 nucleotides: TGTGCCAGCAGTGTTGGGAACTCGTACTACGAGCAGTACTTC. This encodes CASSVGNSYYEQYF.

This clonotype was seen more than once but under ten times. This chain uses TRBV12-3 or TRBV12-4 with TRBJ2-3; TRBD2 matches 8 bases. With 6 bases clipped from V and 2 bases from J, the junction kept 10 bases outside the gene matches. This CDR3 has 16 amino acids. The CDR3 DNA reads TGTGCCAGCAGACGCAATCCGGGGGGGCTCACAGATACGCAGTATTTT. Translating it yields CASRRNPGGLTDTQYF.

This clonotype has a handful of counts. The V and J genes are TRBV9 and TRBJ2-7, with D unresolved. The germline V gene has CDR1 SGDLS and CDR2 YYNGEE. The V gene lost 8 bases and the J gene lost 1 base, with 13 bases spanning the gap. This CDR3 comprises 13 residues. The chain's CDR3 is CASIRACSYEQYV. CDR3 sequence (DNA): TGTGCCAGTATCCGGGCCTGTTCCTACGAGCAGTACGTC.